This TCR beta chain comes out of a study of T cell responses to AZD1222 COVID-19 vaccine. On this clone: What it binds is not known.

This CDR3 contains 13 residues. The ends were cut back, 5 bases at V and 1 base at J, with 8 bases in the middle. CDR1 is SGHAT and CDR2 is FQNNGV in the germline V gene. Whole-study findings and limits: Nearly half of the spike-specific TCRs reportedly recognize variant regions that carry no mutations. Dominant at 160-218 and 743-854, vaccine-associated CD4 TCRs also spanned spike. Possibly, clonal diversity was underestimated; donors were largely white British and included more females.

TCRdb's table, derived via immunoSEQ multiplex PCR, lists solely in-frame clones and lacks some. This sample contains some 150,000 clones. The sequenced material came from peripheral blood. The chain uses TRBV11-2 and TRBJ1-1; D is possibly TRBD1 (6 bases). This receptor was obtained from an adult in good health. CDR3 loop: CASSTGQNTEAFF. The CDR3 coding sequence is TGTGCCAGCAGCACGGGACAGAACACTGAAGCTTTCTTT.